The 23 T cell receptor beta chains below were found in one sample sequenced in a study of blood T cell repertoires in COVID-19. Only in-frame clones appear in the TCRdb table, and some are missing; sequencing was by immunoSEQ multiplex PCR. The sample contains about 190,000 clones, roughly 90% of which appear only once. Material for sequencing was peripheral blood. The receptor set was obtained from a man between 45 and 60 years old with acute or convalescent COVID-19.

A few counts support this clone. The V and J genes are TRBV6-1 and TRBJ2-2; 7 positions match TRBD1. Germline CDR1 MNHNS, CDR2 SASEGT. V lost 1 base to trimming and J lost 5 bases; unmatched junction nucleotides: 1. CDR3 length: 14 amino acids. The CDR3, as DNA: TGTGCCAGCAGTGAAGACAGGGGAACCGGGGAGCTGTTTTTT. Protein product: CASSEDRGTGELFF.

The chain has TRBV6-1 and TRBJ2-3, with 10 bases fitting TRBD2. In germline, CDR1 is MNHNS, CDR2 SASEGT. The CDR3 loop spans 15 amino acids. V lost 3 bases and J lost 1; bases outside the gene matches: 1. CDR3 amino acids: CASSDSGRRTDTQYF. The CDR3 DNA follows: TGTGCCAGCAGTGATAGCGGGAGGCGCACAGATACGCAGTATTTT.

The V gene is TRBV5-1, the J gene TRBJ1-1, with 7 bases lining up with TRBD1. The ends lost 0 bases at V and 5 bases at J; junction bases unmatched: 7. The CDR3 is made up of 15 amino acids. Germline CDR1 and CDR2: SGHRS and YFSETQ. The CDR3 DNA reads TGCGCCAGCAGCTTGGTTGGGACAGTAGGAACTGAAGCTTTCTTT. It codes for CASSLVGTVGTEAFF.

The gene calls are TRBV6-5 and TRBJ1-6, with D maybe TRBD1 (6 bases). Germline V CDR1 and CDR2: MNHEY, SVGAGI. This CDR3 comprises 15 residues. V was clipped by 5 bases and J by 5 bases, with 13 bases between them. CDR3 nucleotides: TGTGCCAGCAGTCCTTCCGGGACACATAATTCACCCCTCCACTTT. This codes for CASSPSGTHNSPLHF.

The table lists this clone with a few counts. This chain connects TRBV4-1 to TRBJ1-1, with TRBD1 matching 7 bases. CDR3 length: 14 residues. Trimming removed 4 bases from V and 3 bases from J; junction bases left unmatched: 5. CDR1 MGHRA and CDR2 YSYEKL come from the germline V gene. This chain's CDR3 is CASSLTTGYTEAFF. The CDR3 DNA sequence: TGCGCCAGCAGCCTCACGACAGGGTACACTGAAGCTTTCTTT.

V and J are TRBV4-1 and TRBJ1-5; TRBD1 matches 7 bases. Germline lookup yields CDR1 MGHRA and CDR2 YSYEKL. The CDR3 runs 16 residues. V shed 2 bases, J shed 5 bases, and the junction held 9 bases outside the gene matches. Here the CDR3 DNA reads TGCGCCAGCAGCCAACAGACAGGGAGCTATCATCAGCCCCAGCATTTT. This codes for CASSQQTGSYHQPQHF.

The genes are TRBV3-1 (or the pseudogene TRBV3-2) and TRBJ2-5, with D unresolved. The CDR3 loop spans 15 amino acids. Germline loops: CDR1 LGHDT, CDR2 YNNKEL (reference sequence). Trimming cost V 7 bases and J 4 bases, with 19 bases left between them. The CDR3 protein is CASTLYRGGPETQYF. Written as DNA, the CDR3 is TGTGCCAGCACCCTCTACCGAGGCGGTCCAGAGACCCAGTACTTC.

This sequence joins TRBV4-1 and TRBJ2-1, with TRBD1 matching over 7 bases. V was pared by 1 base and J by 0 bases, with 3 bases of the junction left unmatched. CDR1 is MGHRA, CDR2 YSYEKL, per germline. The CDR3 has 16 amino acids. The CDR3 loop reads CASSQGPGGSYNEQFF. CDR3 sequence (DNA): TGCGCCAGCAGCCAAGGCCCAGGGGGCTCCTACAATGAGCAGTTCTTC.

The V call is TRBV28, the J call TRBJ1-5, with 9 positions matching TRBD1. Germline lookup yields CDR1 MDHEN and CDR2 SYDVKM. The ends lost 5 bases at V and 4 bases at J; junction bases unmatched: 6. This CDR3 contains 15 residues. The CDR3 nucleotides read TGTGCCAGCAGTCGGGGGACAGGGATAAATCAGCCCCAGCATTTT. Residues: CASSRGTGINQPQHF.

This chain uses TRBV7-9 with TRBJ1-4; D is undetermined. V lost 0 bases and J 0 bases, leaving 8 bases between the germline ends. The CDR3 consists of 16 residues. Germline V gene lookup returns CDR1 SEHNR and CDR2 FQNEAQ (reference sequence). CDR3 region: CASSLARVATNEKLFF. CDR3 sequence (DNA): TGTGCCAGCAGCTTAGCTCGCGTGGCAACTAATGAAAAACTGTTTTTT.

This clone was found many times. The CDR3 reads CASTLARKETQYF. Here the CDR3 DNA reads TGTGCCAGCACCTTGGCTAGGAAAGAGACCCAGTACTTC. This chain links TRBV28 with TRBJ2-5; D uncertain. V was trimmed by 7 bases and J by 3 bases, leaving 12 bases between them. The CDR3 consists of 13 residues. CDR1 and CDR2 from the germline V gene are MDHEN and SYDVKM.

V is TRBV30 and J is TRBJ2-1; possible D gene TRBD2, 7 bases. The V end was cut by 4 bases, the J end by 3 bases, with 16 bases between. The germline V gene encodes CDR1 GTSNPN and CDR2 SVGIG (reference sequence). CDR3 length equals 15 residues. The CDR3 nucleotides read TGTGCCTGGAACCTAGGGGGGGCCCTCTACAATGAGCAGTTCTTC. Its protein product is CAWNLGGALYNEQFF. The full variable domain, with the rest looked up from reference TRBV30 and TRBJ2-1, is SQTIHQWPATLVQPVGSPLSLECTVEGTSNPNLYWYRQAAGRGLQLLFYSVGIGQISSEVPQNLSASRPQDRQFILSSKKLLLSDSGFYLCAWNLGGALYNEQFFGPGTRLTVL.

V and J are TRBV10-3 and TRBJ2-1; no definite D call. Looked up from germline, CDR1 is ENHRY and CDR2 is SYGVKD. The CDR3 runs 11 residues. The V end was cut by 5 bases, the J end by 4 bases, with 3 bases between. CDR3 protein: CAISSYNEQFF. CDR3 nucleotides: TGTGCCATCAGTTCATACAATGAGCAGTTCTTC.

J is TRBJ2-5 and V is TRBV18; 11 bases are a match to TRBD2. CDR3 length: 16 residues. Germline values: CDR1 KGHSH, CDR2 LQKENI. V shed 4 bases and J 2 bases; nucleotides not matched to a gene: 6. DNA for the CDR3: TGTGCCAGCTCACTAGGGACTAGCGGAGCACAAGAGACCCAGTACTTC. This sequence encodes CASSLGTSGAQETQYF. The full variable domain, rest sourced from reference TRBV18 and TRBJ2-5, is NAGVMQNPRHLVRRRGQEARLRCSPMKGHSHVYWYRQLPEEGLKFMVYLQKENIIDESGMPKERFSAEFPKEGPSILRIQQVVRGDSAAYFCASSLGTSGAQETQYFGPGTRLLVL.

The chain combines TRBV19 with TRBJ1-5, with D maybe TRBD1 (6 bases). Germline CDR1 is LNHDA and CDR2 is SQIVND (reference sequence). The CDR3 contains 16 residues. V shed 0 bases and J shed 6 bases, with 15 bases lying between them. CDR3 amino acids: CASSIDPSTGSQPQHF. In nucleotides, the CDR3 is TGTGCCAGTAGTATAGACCCCAGCACAGGGAGTCAGCCCCAGCATTTT.

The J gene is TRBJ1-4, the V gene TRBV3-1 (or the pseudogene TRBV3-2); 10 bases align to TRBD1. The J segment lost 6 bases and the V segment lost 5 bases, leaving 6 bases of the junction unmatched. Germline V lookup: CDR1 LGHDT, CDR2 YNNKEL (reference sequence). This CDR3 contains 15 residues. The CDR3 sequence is CASSNRQGAYEKLFF. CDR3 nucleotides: TGTGCCAGCAGCAACCGACAGGGGGCATATGAAAAACTGTTTTTT.

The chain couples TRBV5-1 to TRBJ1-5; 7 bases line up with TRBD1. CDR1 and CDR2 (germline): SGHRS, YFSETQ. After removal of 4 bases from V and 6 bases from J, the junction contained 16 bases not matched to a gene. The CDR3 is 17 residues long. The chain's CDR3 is CASSHKPDRDVGQPQHF. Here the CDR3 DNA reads TGCGCCAGCAGCCATAAACCCGACAGGGACGTAGGTCAGCCCCAGCATTTT.

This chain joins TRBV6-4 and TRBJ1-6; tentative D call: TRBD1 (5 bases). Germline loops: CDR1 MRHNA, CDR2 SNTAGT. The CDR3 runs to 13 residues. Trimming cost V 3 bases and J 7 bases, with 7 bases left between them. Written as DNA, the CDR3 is TGTGCCAGCAGTGAGCAGGGAAATTCACCCCTCCACTTT. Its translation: CASSEQGNSPLHF.

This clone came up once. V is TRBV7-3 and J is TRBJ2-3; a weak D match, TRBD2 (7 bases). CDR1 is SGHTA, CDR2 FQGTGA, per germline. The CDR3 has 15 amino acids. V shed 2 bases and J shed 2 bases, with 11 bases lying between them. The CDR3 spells CASSLAGALTDTQYF. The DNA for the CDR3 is TGTGCCAGCAGCTTAGCGGGGGCCCTCACAGATACGCAGTATTTT.

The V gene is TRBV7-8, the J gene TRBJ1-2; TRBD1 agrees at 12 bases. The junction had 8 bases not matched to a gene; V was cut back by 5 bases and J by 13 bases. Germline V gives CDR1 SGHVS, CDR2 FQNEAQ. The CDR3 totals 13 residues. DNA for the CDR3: TGTGCCAGCAGCCGAGGGGACAGGGGGCGATTCACCTTC. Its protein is CASSRGDRGRFTF.

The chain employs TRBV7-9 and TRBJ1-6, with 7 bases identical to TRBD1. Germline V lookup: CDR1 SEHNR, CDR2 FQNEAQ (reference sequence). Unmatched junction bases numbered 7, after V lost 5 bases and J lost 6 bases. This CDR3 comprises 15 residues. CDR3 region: CASSITTGANSPLHF. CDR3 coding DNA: TGTGCCAGCAGCATCACTACAGGGGCTAATTCACCCCTCCACTTT.

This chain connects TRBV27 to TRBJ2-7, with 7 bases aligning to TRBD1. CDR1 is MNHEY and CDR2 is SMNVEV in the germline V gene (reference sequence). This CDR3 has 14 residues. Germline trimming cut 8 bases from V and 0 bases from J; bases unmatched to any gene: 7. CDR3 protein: CASSRQGNSYEQYF. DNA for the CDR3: TGTGCCAGCTCCCGACAGGGCAACTCCTACGAGCAGTACTTC.

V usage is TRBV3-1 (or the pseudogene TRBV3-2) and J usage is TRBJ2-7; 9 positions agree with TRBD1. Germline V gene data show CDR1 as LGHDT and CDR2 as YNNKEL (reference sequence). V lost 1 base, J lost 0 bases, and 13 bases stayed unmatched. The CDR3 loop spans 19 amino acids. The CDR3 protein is CASSQVNGQGSPSSYEQYV. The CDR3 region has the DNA TGTGCCAGCAGCCAAGTAAATGGACAGGGGTCCCCTAGCTCCTACGAGCAGTACGTC.